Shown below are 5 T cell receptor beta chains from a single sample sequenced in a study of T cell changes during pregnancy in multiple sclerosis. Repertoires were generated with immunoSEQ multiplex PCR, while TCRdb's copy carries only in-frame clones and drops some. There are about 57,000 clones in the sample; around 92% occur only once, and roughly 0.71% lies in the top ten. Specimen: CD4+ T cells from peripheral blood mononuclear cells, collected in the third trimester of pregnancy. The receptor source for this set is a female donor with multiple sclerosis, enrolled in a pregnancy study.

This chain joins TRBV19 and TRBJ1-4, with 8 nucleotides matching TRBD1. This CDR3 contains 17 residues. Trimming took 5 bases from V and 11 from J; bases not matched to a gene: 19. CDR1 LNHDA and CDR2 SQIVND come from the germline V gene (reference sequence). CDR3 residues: CASSDWTGQVRRGKLFF. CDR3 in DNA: TGTGCCAGTAGTGACTGGACAGGGCAAGTTCGCCGGGGGAAACTGTTTTTT.

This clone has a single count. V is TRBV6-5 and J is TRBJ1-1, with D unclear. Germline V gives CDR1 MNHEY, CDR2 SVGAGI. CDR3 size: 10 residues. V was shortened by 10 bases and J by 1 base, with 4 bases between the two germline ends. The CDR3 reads CATRNTEAFF. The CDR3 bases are TGTGCCACCCGGAACACTGAAGCTTTCTTT.

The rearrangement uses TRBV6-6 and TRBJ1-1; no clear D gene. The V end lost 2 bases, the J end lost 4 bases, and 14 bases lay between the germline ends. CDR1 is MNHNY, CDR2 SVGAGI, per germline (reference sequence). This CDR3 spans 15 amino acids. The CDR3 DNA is TGTGCCAGCAGTTACCGAGACGAGGGAGGCACTGAAGCTTTCTTT. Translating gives CASSYRDEGGTEAFF.

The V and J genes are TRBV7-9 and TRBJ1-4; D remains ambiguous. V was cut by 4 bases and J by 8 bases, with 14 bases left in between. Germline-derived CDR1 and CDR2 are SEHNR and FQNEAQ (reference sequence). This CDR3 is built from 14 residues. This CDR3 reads CASSSLGTWEKLFF. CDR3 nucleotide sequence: TGTGCCAGCAGCTCCCTAGGAACATGGGAAAAACTGTTTTTT. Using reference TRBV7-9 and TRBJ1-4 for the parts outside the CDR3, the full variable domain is DTGVSQNPRHKITKRGQNVTFRCDPISEHNRLYWYRQTLGQGPEFLTYFQNEAQLEKSRLLSDRFSAERPKGSFSTLEIQRTEQGDSAMYLCASSSLGTWEKLFFGSGTQLSVL.

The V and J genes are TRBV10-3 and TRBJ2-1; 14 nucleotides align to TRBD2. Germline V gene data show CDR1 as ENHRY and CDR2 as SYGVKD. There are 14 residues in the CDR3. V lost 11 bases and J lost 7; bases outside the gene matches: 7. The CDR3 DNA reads TGTGCCTCGGAGGGACTAGCGGGGGTTAATGAGCAGTTCTTC. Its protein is CASEGLAGVNEQFF.